The source of this TCR beta chain is a study of cytomegalovirus exposure and HLA in healthy donors. This CDR3 contains 18 residues. Germline lookup yields CDR1 MGHRA and CDR2 YSYEKL. V lost 0 bases and J lost 2; bases outside the gene matches: 12. Concerning this clone itself: Its matching antigen is unknown.

Profiled with immunoSEQ multiplex PCR; TCRdb holds only in-frame clones, not every one. Among about 280,000 clones, roughly 88% were seen once, and the ten largest hold approximately 0.94%. Study outcomes and limitations: Confirmation in vitro established that a few CMV-associated chains were specific for CMV antigens. According to a later analysis, TCR clusters from the first cohort tended to co-occur in the 120 or so validation repertoires. Cytomegalovirus association was listed for around 170 TCR beta chains.

Sequencing input: PBMCs. V usage is TRBV4-1 and J usage is TRBJ1-2; 7 bases agree with TRBD1. This TCR was recovered from a woman between 18 and 29 years old in good health and CMV-seronegative. In DNA form, the CDR3 reads TGCGCCAGCAGCCAAGAACGGCCGAACAGGGGAGTGAACTATGGCTACACCTTC. Translated: CASSQERPNRGVNYGYTF.